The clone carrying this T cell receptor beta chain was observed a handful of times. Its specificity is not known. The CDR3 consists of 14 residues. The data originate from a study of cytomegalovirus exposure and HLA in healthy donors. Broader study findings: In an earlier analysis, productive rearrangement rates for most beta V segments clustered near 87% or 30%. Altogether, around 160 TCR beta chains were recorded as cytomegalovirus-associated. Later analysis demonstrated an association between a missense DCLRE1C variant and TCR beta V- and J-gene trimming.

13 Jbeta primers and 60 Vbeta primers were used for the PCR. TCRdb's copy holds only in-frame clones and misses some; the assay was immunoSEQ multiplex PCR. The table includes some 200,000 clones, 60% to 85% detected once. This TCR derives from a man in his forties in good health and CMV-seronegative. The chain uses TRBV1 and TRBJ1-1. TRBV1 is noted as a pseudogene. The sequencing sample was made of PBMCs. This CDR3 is CTSSHTGRETEAFF. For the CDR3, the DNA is TGCACCAGCAGCCACACAGGACGGGAGACTGAAGCTTTCTTT.